This T cell receptor (beta chain) is drawn from a study of graft-versus-host responses after intestinal transplantation. On the study more broadly: The whole recipient group had anti-thymocyte globulin induction followed by tacrolimus and steroids for two to four years.

About this clone: Its antigen is still unknown.

Sequenced by immunoSEQ multiplex PCR; TCRdb stores in-frame clones only, minus some. The sample lists 100,000 to 140,000 clones; 80% to 90% were seen once. The specimen comprised unstimulated CD4+ T cells sorted from spleen or lymph node cells, sampled before transplant. This TCR was recovered from a human donor who was the organ donor for an intestinal transplant.

This chain's CDR3 is CASSTTGTKTYEQYF. In DNA form, the CDR3 reads TGTGCCAGCAGCACCACCGGGACTAAGACCTACGAGCAGTACTTC. The chain recombines TRBV7-2 with TRBJ2-7; 7 positions agree with TRBD2. Germline assignment: CDR1 SGHTA and CDR2 FQGNSA. The V and J ends lost 5 bases and 2 bases, in that order; junction bases with no gene match: 9. The CDR3 is 15 residues long.